This TCR beta chain was recorded in a study of Graves' ophthalmopathy and Graves' hyperthyroidism. CDR1 is ENHRY and CDR2 is SYGVKD in the germline V gene. The CDR3 has 16 residues. Amplification from RNA transcripts yielded the TCR beta CDR3 regions. Second-round multiplex PCR followed a first-round RT-PCR using HTBI primers. TCRdb fed the multiplex PCR reads into MiXCR, producing one record per CDR3 protein. The profile covers 450,000 to 600,000 distinct CDR3 sequences, with roughly 39% appearing a single time and about 4% taken by the ten largest. Concerning this clonotype itself: An end of the junction does not agree with germline; a read error may underlie this.

The receptor was isolated from an adult man with Graves' hyperthyroidism. J is TRBJ2-2 and V is TRBV10-3; 13 bases align to TRBD2. Sequencing input: peripheral blood or thyroid tissue (not recorded which). CDR3 sequence (DNA): TGTGCCAGCAGTTTAGGGACTAGCGGGGTCACCGGGGAGCTGTTTTTT. Amino acid sequence: CASSLGTSGVTGELFF.